These 15 T cell receptor beta chains were all obtained from the same sample, sequenced in a study of T cells in Graves' hyperthyroidism and ophthalmopathy (dated by TCRdb to about 2019). Library prep was done by multiplex PCR. The data were produced on an Illumina HiSeq 2000. The TCR beta CDR3 regions were amplified from the RNA transcripts. The first round of RT-PCR for the TCR CDR3 was performed with the HTBI primer set and the Qiagen OneStep RT-PCR kit. Using fastp at Q25 and MiXCR, TCRdb reprocessed the public reads and kept productive beta chains. Rows with a matching CDR3 protein are joined into one entry that keeps the most common DNA and genes. Here the sample has 600,000 to 650,000 distinct CDR3 sequences; around 15% occur a single time. The ten largest clones add up to around 4% of the sample. The sequenced sample was blood. The source is a woman aged 25 to 39 with Graves' hyperthyroidism.

This clonotype was seen a few times. The J gene is TRBJ2-7, the V gene TRBV3-1; D remains unclear. Germline CDR1 is LGHDT and CDR2 is YNNKEL (reference sequence). The CDR3 runs to 14 residues. Between the trimmed V and J ends, which lost 2 bases and 3 bases, there was a span of 11 bases. CDR3 DNA: TGTGCCAGCAGCCAACAGTTAAGTGACTACGAGCAGTACTTC. Its translation is CASSQQLSDYEQYF.

The chain uses TRBV27 and TRBJ1-6; the D gene is possibly TRBD1 (6 bases). Trimming left V 0 bases short and J 10 bases short, with 13 bases between. Germline CDR1 reads MNHEY; CDR2 reads SMNVEV (reference sequence). CDR3 length: 15 amino acids. CDR3 sequence: CASSLSRGSGSPLHF. The CDR3 DNA sequence: TGTGCCAGCAGTTTATCTAGGGGGTCTGGATCACCCCTCCACTTT.

Many counts were recorded for this clonotype. This chain links TRBV7-8 with TRBJ2-5; a possible D gene is TRBD2 (6 bases). Trimming shortened V by 1 base and J by 2 bases, and 11 bases separated the two germline ends. Germline CDR1 is SGHVS and CDR2 is FQNEAQ. The CDR3 consists of 15 residues. The CDR3 DNA reads as TGTGCCAGCAGCTTAGTGAGACTAGGGCAAGAGACCCAGTACTTC. It codes for CASSLVRLGQETQYF.

The V gene is TRBV11-2, the J gene TRBJ2-3, with 7 bases lining up with TRBD2. Unmatched junction bases numbered 11, after V lost 5 bases and J lost 0 bases. The germline V gene has CDR1 SGHAT and CDR2 FQNNGV. The CDR3 loop spans 17 amino acids. As DNA, the CDR3 is TGTGCCAGCAGCCAAGACTTGACTAGCCCCAGCACAGATACGCAGTATTTT. It is translated as CASSQDLTSPSTDTQYF.

The table lists this clonotype with many counts. This chain joins TRBV28 and TRBJ1-4; 7 positions match TRBD1. V gave up 7 bases and J gave up 6 bases; unmatched junction bases: 5. Per germline, CDR1 MDHEN and CDR2 SYDVKM. This CDR3 comprises 13 residues. The CDR3 spells CASKTGIDEKLFF. The CDR3 DNA reads TGTGCCAGCAAGACAGGGATTGATGAAAAACTGTTTTTT. The variable domain in full, completed from reference TRBV28 and TRBJ1-4, reads DVKVTQSSRYLVKRTGEKVFLECVQDMDHENMFWYRQDPGLGLRLIYFSYDVKMKEKGDIPEGYSVSREKKERFSLILESASTNQTSMYLCASKTGIDEKLFFGSGTQLSVL.

The chain is built from TRBV29-1 and TRBJ1-3; tentatively, D is TRBD1 (5 bases). V was pared by 5 bases and J by 0 bases, with 11 bases between. Germline loops: CDR1 SQVTM, CDR2 ANQGSEA. This CDR3 is 14 amino acids long. The CDR3 spells CSVRVQGSGNTIYF. CDR3 DNA: TGCAGCGTTCGGGTTCAGGGCTCTGGAAACACCATATATTTT.

This clonotype occurred a few times. A much larger clone lies a single base off, so this may be a read error. V and J are TRBV28 and TRBJ2-7; D is perhaps TRBD2 (6 bases). The CDR3 has 15 amino acids. Germline lookup yields CDR1 MDHEN and CDR2 SYDVKM. The CDR3 DNA follows: TGTGCCGGCAGCCCGTTGGGGGGAGGCGGGTACGAGCAGTACTTC. The encoded protein is CAGSPLGGGGYEQYF.

This clonotype was observed a single time. A much larger clone differs from this one at a single base, so this may be a read error. This rearrangement joins TRBV28 to TRBJ2-1; 7 nucleotides align to TRBD1. The CDR3 has 15 residues. Germline V gene sequence: CDR1 MDHEN, CDR2 SYDVKM. This chain's CDR3 is CASSFSGTDNNEQLF. As DNA, the CDR3 is TGTGCCAGCAGCTTTTCCGGGACAGATAACAATGAGCAGCTCTTC.

There are many counts of this clonotype. Germline is not matched at one junction end, which may reflect a read error. The rearrangement joins TRBV10-1 to TRBJ2-2; D is possibly TRBD2 (5 bases). This CDR3 has 13 residues. The germline V gene encodes CDR1 WNHNN and CDR2 SYGVQD (reference sequence). The CDR3 reads CASRDGNSGELFF. CDR3 in DNA: TGCGCCAGCAGGGACGGGAACTCCGGGGAGCTGTTTTTT.

This clonotype has a count of ten or more. The CDR3 loop reads CSARDIKLGPYEQYF. The CDR3, as DNA: TGCAGTGCTAGAGATATAAAGTTAGGCCCCTACGAGCAGTACTTC. The V call is TRBV20-1, the J call TRBJ2-7; D is undetermined. V gave up 0 bases and J gave up 2 bases, with 14 bases separating them. This CDR3 is 15 amino acids long. Germline V lookup: CDR1 DFQATT, CDR2 SNEGSKA (reference sequence).

This clonotype was observed a handful of times. This CDR3 is CASSSGLAGVLEQFF. CDR3 in DNA: TGTGCCAGCAGTTCGGGACTAGCGGGAGTCTTAGAGCAGTTCTTC. The chain has TRBV27 and TRBJ2-1; 14 positions agree with TRBD2. V was pared by 4 bases and J by 10 bases, with 6 bases of the junction left unmatched. Germline CDR1 reads MNHEY; CDR2 reads SMNVEV (reference sequence). CDR3 length: 15 residues.

The chain has TRBV13 and TRBJ1-4, with D perhaps matching TRBD1 (6 bases). V was cut by 5 bases and J by 0 bases, with 13 bases left in between. This CDR3 is 16 amino acids long. Germline V gene sequence: CDR1 PRHDT, CDR2 FYEKMQ (reference sequence). CDR3 sequence (DNA): TGTGCCAGCAGCACAAGACAGGCACCAACTAATGAAAAACTGTTTTTT. It specifies CASSTRQAPTNEKLFF.

This clonotype was seen more than once but under ten times. The V gene is TRBV7-3, the J gene TRBJ2-5; D gene uncertain. CDR1 SGHTA and CDR2 FQGTGA come from the germline V gene. V lost 5 bases, J lost 5 bases, and 12 bases lay in between. The CDR3 extends over 13 amino acids. CDR3 sequence reads: CASSHQTDETQYF. The CDR3 DNA follows: TGTGCCAGCAGCCATCAGACGGATGAGACCCAGTACTTC.

This clonotype turned up a few times. The genes are TRBV11-2 and TRBJ2-7; possibly TRBD1 for D (7 bases). This CDR3 has 14 residues. V was pared by 5 bases and J by 6 bases, with 17 bases between. The V gene's germline CDR1 is SGHAT and CDR2 FQNNGV. The CDR3 sequence: CASSRRGLTREQYF. The CDR3 coding sequence is TGTGCCAGCAGCAGGAGGGGGCTAACTCGCGAGCAGTACTTC.

This sequence joins TRBV5-4 and TRBJ2-7, with D perhaps TRBD2 (6 bases). Trimming shortened V by 1 base and J by 0 bases, and 11 bases separated the two germline ends. Germline assignment: CDR1 SGHNT and CDR2 YYREEE (reference sequence). The CDR3 has 15 amino acids. The CDR3 sequence: CASSLSQGGSYEQYF. CDR3 DNA: TGTGCCAGCAGCTTGTCCCAGGGAGGCTCCTACGAGCAGTACTTC.